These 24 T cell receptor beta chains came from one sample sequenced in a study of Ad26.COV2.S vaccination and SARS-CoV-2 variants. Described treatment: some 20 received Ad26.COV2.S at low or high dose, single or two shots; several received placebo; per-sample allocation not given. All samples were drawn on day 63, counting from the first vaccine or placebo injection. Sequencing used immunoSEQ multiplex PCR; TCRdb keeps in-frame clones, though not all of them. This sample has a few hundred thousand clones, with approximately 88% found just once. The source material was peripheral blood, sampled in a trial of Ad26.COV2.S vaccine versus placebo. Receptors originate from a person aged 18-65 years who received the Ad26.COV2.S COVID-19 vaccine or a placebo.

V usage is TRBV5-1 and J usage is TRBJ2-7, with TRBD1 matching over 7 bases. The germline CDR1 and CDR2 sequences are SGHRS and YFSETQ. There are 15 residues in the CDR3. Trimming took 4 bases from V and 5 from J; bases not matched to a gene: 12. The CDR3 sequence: CASSTIRQGSDEQYF. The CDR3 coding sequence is TGCGCCAGCAGCACAATTAGACAGGGAAGCGACGAGCAGTACTTC.

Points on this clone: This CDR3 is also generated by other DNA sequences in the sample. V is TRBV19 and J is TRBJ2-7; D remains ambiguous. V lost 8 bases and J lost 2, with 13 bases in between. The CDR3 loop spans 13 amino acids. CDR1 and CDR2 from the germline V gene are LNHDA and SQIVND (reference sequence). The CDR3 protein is CASSLRQTYEQYF. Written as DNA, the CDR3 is TGTGCCAGTTCCCTCAGGCAGACCTACGAGCAGTACTTC.

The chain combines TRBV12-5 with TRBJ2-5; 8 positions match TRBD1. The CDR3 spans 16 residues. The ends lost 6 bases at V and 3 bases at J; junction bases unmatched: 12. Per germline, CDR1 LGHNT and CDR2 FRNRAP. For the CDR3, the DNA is TGTGCTAGTGGAGAACATAGGACAGGGAGGAAAGAGACCCAGTACTTC. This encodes CASGEHRTGRKETQYF.

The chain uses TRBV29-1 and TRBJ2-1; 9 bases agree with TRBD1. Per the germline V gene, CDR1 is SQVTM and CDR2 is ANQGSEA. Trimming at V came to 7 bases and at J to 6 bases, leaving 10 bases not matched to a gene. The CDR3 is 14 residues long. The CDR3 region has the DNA TGCAGCGCCGCCGGGACAGGGTATAGCAATGAGCAGTTCTTC. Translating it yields CSAAGTGYSNEQFF.

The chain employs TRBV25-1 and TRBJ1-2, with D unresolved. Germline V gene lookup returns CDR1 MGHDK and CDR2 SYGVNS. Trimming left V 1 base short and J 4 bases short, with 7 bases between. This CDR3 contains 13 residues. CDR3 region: CASSESGIYGYTF. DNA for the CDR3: TGTGCCAGCAGTGAATCAGGAATCTATGGCTACACCTTC.

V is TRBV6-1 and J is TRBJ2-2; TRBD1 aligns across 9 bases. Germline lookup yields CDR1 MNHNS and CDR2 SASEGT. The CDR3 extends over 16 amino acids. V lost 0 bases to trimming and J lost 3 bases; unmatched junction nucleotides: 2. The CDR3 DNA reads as TGTGCCAGCAGTGAAGCATGGACAGGGGACACCGGGGAGCTGTTTTTT. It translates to CASSEAWTGDTGELFF.

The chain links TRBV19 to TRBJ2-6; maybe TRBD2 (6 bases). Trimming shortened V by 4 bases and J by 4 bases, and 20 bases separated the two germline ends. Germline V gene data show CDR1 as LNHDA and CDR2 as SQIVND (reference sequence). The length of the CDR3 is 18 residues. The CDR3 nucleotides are TGTGCCAGTAGTACCACGGGACGGACTATTACAGGGGCCAACGTCCTGACTTTC. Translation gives CASSTTGRTITGANVLTF.

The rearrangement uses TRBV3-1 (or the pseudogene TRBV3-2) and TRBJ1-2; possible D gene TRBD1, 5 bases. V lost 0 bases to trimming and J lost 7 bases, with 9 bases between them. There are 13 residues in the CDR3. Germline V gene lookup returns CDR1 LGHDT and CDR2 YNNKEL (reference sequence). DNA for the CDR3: TGTGCCAGCAGCCAAGAGGCCAGGGTTGGCTACACCTTC. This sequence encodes CASSQEARVGYTF.

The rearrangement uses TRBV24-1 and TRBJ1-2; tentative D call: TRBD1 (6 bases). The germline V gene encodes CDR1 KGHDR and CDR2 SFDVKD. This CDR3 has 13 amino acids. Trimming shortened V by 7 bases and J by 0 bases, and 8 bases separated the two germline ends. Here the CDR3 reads CATRQGPNYGYTF. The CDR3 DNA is TGTGCCACCAGACAGGGACCTAACTATGGCTACACCTTC.

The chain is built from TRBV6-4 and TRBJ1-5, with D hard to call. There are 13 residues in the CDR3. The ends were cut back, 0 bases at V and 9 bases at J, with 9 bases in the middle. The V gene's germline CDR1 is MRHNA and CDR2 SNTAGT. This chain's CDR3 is CASSDSPGRPQHF. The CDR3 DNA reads TGTGCCAGCAGTGACTCGCCGGGTCGGCCCCAGCATTTT.

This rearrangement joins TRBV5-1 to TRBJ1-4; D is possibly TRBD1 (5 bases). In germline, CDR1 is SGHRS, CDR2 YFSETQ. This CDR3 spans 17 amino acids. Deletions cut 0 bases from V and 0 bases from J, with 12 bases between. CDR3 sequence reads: CASSLVGEHATNEKLFF. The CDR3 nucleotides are TGCGCCAGCAGCTTGGTGGGGGAGCATGCAACTAATGAAAAACTGTTTTTT.

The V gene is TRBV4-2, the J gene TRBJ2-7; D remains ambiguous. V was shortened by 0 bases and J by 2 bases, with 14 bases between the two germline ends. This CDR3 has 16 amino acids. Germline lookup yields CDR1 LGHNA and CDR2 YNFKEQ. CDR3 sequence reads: CASSQDQSLFAYEQYF. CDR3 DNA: TGTGCCAGCAGCCAAGATCAGTCCTTATTCGCCTACGAGCAGTACTTC.

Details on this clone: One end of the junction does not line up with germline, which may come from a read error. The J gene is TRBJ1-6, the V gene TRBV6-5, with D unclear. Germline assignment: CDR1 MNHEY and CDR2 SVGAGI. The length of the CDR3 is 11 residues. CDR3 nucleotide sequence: TGTGCCAGCAGTACGCCGGGCCCGCCGGTATTT. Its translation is CASSTPGPPVF.

CDR3 DNA sequence: TGTGCCACCAGCAGAGTCAGGACAGGGGGCTCTGAAGCTTTCTTT. Amino acids: CATSRVRTGGSEAFF. The chain combines TRBV15 with TRBJ1-1; 11 positions agree with TRBD1. The junction had 4 bases not matched to a gene; V was cut back by 1 base and J by 6 bases. This CDR3 spans 15 amino acids. The germline gives CDR1 LNHNV, CDR2 YYDKDF (reference sequence).

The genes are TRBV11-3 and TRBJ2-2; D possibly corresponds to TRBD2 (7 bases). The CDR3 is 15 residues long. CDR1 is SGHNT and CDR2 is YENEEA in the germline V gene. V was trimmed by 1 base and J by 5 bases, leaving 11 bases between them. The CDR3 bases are TGTGCCAGCAGCTTAGGAGGGGGGGCTACCGGGGAGCTGTTTTTT. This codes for CASSLGGGATGELFF.

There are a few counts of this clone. Here the CDR3 DNA reads TGCAGCGTTGAAAAGGGAGCCTATGGCTACACCTTC. Translating gives CSVEKGAYGYTF. J is TRBJ1-2 and V is TRBV29-1; no definite D call. Germline V gene lookup returns CDR1 SQVTM and CDR2 ANQGSEA. This CDR3 contains 12 residues. Trimming pared 2 bases from V and 4 bases from J, leaving 8 bases between.

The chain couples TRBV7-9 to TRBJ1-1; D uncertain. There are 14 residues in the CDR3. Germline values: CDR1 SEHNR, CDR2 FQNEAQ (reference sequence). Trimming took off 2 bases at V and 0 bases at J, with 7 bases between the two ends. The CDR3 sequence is CASSLKPLNTEAFF. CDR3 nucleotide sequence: TGTGCCAGCAGCTTAAAACCATTGAACACTGAAGCTTTCTTT.

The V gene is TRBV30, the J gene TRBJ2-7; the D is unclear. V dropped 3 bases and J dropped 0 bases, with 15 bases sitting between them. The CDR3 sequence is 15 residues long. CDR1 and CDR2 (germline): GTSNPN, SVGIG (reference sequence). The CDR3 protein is CAWSSKRHVSYEQYF. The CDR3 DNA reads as TGTGCCTGGAGCTCTAAAAGACACGTCTCCTACGAGCAGTACTTC.

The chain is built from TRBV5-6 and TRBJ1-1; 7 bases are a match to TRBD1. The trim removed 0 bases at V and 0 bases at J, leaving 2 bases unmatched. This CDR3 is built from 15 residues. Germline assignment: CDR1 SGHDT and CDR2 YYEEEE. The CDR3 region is CASSLAQGLNTEAFF. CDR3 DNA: TGTGCCAGCAGCTTGGCACAGGGGTTGAACACTGAAGCTTTCTTT.

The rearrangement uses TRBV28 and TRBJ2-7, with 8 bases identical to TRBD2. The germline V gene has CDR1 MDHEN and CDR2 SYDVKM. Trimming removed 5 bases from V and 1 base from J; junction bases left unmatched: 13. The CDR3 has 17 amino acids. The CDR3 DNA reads TGTGCCAGCAGTCCTCATTGGGGTAGCGGGGTATCCTACGAGCAGTACTTC. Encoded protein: CASSPHWGSGVSYEQYF. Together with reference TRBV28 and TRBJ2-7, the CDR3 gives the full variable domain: DVKVTQSSRYLVKRTGEKVFLECVQDMDHENMFWYRQDPGLGLRLIYFSYDVKMKEKGDIPEGYSVSREKKERFSLILESASTNQTSMYLCASSPHWGSGVSYEQYFGPGTRLTVT.

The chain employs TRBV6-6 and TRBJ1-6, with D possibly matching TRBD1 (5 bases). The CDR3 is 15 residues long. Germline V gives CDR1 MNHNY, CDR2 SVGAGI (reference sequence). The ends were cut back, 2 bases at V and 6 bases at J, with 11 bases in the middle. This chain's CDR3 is CASSYQGSFNSPLHF. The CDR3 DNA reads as TGTGCCAGCAGTTACCAGGGCAGTTTTAATTCACCCCTCCACTTT.

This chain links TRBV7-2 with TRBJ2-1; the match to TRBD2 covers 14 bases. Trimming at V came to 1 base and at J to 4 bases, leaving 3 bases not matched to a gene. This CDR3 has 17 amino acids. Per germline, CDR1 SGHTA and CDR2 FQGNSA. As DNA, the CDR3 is TGTGCCAGCAGCTTAGAAGGGACTAGCGGGGGATACAATGAGCAGTTCTTC. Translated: CASSLEGTSGGYNEQFF. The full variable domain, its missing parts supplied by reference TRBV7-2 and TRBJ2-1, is GAGVSQSPSNKVTEKGKDVELRCDPISGHTALYWYRQSLGQGLEFLIYFQGNSAPDKSGLPSDRFSAERTGGSVSTLTIQRTQQEDSAVYLCASSLEGTSGGYNEQFFGPGTRLTVL.

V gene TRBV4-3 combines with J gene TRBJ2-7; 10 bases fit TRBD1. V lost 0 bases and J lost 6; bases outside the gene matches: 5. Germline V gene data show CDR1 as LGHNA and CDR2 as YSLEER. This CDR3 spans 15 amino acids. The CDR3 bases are TGCGCCAGCAGCCAAGATCCGAGGACAGGGGGCGAGCAGTACTTC. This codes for CASSQDPRTGGEQYF.

CDR3 in amino acids: CASSLREGPEQFF. The CDR3 DNA sequence: TGTGCCAGCAGCTTACGGGAAGGGCCGGAGCAGTTCTTC. The chain couples TRBV7-9 to TRBJ2-1; a weak D match, TRBD2 (5 bases). Trimming removed 2 bases at V and 10 bases at J, with 12 bases between. Germline V gives CDR1 SEHNR, CDR2 FQNEAQ (reference sequence). This CDR3 contains 13 residues.